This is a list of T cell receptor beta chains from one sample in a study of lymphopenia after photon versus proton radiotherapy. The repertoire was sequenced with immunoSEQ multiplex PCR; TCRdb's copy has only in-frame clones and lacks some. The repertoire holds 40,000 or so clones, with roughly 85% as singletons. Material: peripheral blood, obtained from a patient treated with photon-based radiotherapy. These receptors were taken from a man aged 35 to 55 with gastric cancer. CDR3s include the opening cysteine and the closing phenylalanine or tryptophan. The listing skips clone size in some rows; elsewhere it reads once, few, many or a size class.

CDR3: CASSPVGTGELFF
J: TRBJ2-2
size: NA
V: TRBV18

CDR3: CATSPARGGPSGELFF
J: TRBJ2-2
size: once
V: TRBV15

CDR3: CASSLDGTYNEQFF
J: TRBJ2-1
size: once
V: TRBV5-1

CDR3: CASSWTDRDRVKAFF
J: TRBJ1-1
size: NA
V: TRBV7-2

CDR3: CATRQGPGYGYTF
J: TRBJ1-2
size: NA
V: TRBV2

CDR3: CASSLAQGFYGYTF
J: TRBJ1-2
size: NA
V: TRBV7-2

CDR3: CASTGSGGAPEKLFF
J: TRBJ1-4
size: once
V: TRBV6-6

CDR3: CASRDRNYGYTF
J: TRBJ1-2
size: NA
V: TRBV2

CDR3: CASAPRVLPGDTQYF
J: TRBJ2-3
size: NA
V: TRBV13

CDR3: CASSLGAYNSPLHF
J: TRBJ1-6
size: NA
V: TRBV7-8

CDR3: CASSQEGGTGELFF
J: TRBJ2-2
size: NA
V: TRBV4-3

CDR3: CASSPRPGTEAFF
J: TRBJ1-1
size: NA
V: TRBV7-2

CDR3: CASSRGSQETQYF
J: TRBJ2-5
size: NA
V: TRBV18

CDR3: CASSLGQGDYGYTF
J: TRBJ1-2
size: NA
V: TRBV5-6

CDR3: CASSLIPSSDTQYF
J: TRBJ2-3
size: NA
V: TRBV7-2

CDR3: CSVEKAGISYNEQFF
J: TRBJ2-1
size: NA
V: TRBV29-1

CDR3: CASSGLGGQLNYGYTF
J: TRBJ1-2
size: NA
V: TRBV6-1

CDR3: CAWSSDRGFRRSNQPQHF
J: TRBJ1-5
size: NA
V: TRBV30

CDR3: CASSTPKQASEAFF
J: TRBJ1-1
size: NA
V: TRBV5-4

CDR3: CASSLGQGNEKLFF
J: TRBJ1-4
size: few
V: TRBV7-9

CDR3: CASSPEPTGDTQYF
J: TRBJ2-3
size: NA
V: TRBV11-1

CDR3: CAWSVQGGKETQYF
J: TRBJ2-5
size: NA
V: TRBV30

CDR3: CASGLPHPSGETQYF
J: TRBJ2-5
size: NA
V: TRBV12-5